Below, 23 T cell receptor beta chains from the same sample are listed, as sequenced in a study of blood T cells in healthy people across ages. For the second PCR, which ran for about 7 to 12 cycles, a sample-barcoded 5' primer and a J-beta primer mix were used. Each CDR3 protein is one row after TCRdb ran MiXCR on the 5' RACE reads. The sample has approximately 790,000 distinct CDR3 sequences; roughly 60% are singletons. The specimen sequenced was blood. These receptor sequences come from a man aged 30 to 39 in good health.

Remarks on this clonotype: The junction departs from germline at one end; a sequencing error may be responsible. This sequence joins TRBV9 and TRBJ2-7; no firm D call. Germline V gives CDR1 SGDLS, CDR2 YYNGEE. CDR3 length: 11 amino acids. The DNA for the CDR3 is TGTGCCAGCAGCGACGGCGACGAGCGGTACTTC. Protein sequence: CASSDGDERYF.

This clonotype has a handful of counts. V is TRBV28 and J is TRBJ2-7, with 7 bases lining up with TRBD1. CDR1 is MDHEN, CDR2 SYDVKM, per germline. This CDR3 contains 15 residues. V lost 8 bases to trimming and J lost 0 bases; unmatched junction nucleotides: 10. The CDR3 DNA reads as TGTGCCAGCTGGACACAGGGGCCGAGCTCCTACGAGCAGTACTTC. It yields the protein CASWTQGPSSYEQYF.

The chain carries TRBV11-2 and TRBJ1-1, with unresolved D. V lost 0 bases and J 1 base, leaving 12 bases between the germline ends. CDR1 and CDR2 from the germline V gene are SGHAT and FQNNGV. The length of the CDR3 is 16 residues. The CDR3 sequence is CASSLDPRRENTEAFF. The DNA for the CDR3 is TGTGCCAGCAGCTTAGATCCGCGGCGGGAGAACACTGAAGCTTTCTTT.

The rearrangement joins TRBV9 to TRBJ1-6; D uncertain. V gave up 3 bases and J gave up 8 bases, with 9 bases separating them. The germline gives CDR1 SGDLS, CDR2 YYNGEE. The CDR3 consists of 13 residues. CDR3 residues: CASSADQYSPLHF. The CDR3 DNA is TGTGCCAGCAGCGCGGACCAGTATTCACCCCTCCACTTT.

The V and J genes are TRBV4-3 and TRBJ2-3; perhaps D is TRBD1 or TRBD2 (5 bases each). This CDR3 is 16 amino acids long. V lost 0 bases and J lost 0, with 10 bases in between. In germline, CDR1 is LGHNA, CDR2 YSLEER. For the CDR3, the DNA is TGCGCCAGCAGCCAAGATCGGGACGTAAGCACAGATACGCAGTATTTT. Residues: CASSQDRDVSTDTQYF.

The count of this clonotype is one. The chain couples TRBV6-6 to TRBJ1-6; D not resolved. Trimming removed 10 bases at V and 7 bases at J, with 17 bases between. The CDR3 totals 14 residues. Germline values: CDR1 MNHNY, CDR2 SVGAGI (reference sequence). Here the CDR3 reads CATSYLGGNSPLHF. CDR3 bases: TGTGCCACCAGCTACCTCGGTGGAAATTCACCCCTCCACTTT.

The V and J genes are TRBV12-3 or TRBV12-4 and TRBJ1-2, with D unresolved. This CDR3 has 14 residues. Trimming cost V 5 bases and J 2 bases, with 12 bases left between them. This chain's CDR3 is CASSTGLGNYGYTF. As DNA, the CDR3 is TGTGCCAGCAGTACCGGACTGGGAAACTATGGCTACACCTTC.

Points on this clonotype: A junction boundary mismatches the germline segment, possibly from a read error. The gene calls are TRBV15 and TRBJ2-3; 12 nucleotides match TRBD2. The CDR3 is 16 residues long. Germline CDR1 and CDR2: LNHNV and YYDKDF (reference sequence). The chain's CDR3 is CATRALAGGHTDAQYF. In DNA form, the CDR3 reads TGTGCCACCAGAGCGCTAGCGGGGGGGCACACAGATGCGCAGTATTTT.

The genes are TRBV30 and TRBJ2-5; D is unclear. Germline loops: CDR1 GTSNPN, CDR2 SVGIG (reference sequence). The CDR3 loop spans 13 amino acids. Trimming removed 0 bases from V and 5 bases from J, with 10 bases in between. In DNA, the CDR3 is TGTGCCTGGAGTGTAGGGCAGAGGGAGACCCAGTACTTC. Protein product: CAWSVGQRETQYF.

Details on this clonotype: Sequence at one end of the junction differs from germline and may be a read error. The CDR3 reads CASSDSAQVYEQYF. The CDR3 DNA follows: TGTGCCAGCAGTGACTCGGCTCAGGTCTACGAGCAGTACTTC. This chain uses TRBV6-6 with TRBJ2-7; D unresolved. This CDR3 has 14 residues. In germline, CDR1 is MNHNY, CDR2 SVGAGI (reference sequence).

The gene calls are TRBV28 and TRBJ1-6; D is unresolved. The CDR3 is 11 amino acids. Germline CDR1 is MDHEN and CDR2 is SYDVKM. V shed 5 bases and J shed 8 bases, with 4 bases lying between them. The CDR3 DNA follows: TGTGCCAGCAGTGATGATTCACCCCTCCACTTT. This sequence encodes CASSDDSPLHF.

This clonotype was detected only a few times. The chain couples TRBV7-2 to TRBJ2-7; the D gene is possibly TRBD2 (6 bases). Trimming took 4 bases from V and 6 from J, leaving 7 bases between them. The CDR3 sequence is 11 residues long. The germline V gene encodes CDR1 SGHTA and CDR2 FQGNSA. The CDR3 DNA reads as TGTGCCAGCAGCTCGACTAGCGAGCAGTACTTC. Residues: CASSSTSEQYF.

The chain joins TRBV5-1 to TRBJ2-5; 8 positions agree with TRBD1. This CDR3 is built from 17 residues. J lost 2 bases, V lost 1 base, and 10 bases had no gene match. Germline loops: CDR1 SGHRS, CDR2 YFSETQ. The CDR3 protein is CASSLKPGTGFQETQYF. The CDR3 DNA reads TGCGCCAGCAGCTTGAAACCGGGGACAGGCTTTCAAGAGACCCAGTACTTC.

The chain is built from TRBV28 and TRBJ1-5; tentative D call: TRBD1 (5 bases). The germline V gene has CDR1 MDHEN and CDR2 SYDVKM. The CDR3 runs to 16 residues. V dropped 2 bases and J dropped 2 bases, with 13 bases sitting between them. The CDR3 reads CASSLDGGLGNQPQHF. The CDR3 DNA reads TGTGCCAGCAGTTTAGATGGGGGGTTAGGCAATCAGCCCCAGCATTTT.

This clonotype was seen more than once but under ten times. The CDR3 reads CASTKGLLAGRDALETQYF. The CDR3 nucleotides are TGTGCCAGCACCAAAGGGCTACTAGCGGGGCGGGATGCCTTAGAGACCCAGTACTTC. The chain links TRBV6-1 to TRBJ2-4; 10 positions agree with TRBD2. The J call is uncertain, as TRBJ2-5 better fits the DNA end. The CDR3 has 19 residues. Germline V lookup: CDR1 MNHNS, CDR2 SASEGT.

The chain recombines TRBV9 with TRBJ2-1; D not certain. V gave up 0 bases and J gave up 2 bases, with 9 bases separating them. The CDR3 is 15 amino acids. Germline V gene lookup returns CDR1 SGDLS and CDR2 YYNGEE. CDR3 loop: CASSVGWLPYNEQFF. The CDR3 region has the DNA TGTGCCAGCAGCGTAGGGTGGTTACCCTACAATGAGCAGTTCTTC.

This clonotype was detected only a few times. V and J are TRBV20-1 and TRBJ2-5; no firm D call. The CDR3 totals 14 residues. Germline CDR1 reads DFQATT; CDR2 reads SNEGSKA (reference sequence). V lost 6 bases and J lost 5, with 19 bases in between. The CDR3 loop is CSAIDLVSTETQYF. CDR3 sequence (DNA): TGCAGTGCCATAGACCTAGTATCGACCGAGACCCAGTACTTC.

The chain uses TRBV9 and TRBJ2-1; weak D call: TRBD2 (6 bases). This CDR3 contains 16 residues. The germline CDR1 and CDR2 sequences are SGDLS and YYNGEE. The V end was cut by 3 bases, the J end by 2 bases, with 15 bases between. This chain's CDR3 is CASSGTGTDAYNEQFF. In nucleotides, the CDR3 is TGTGCCAGCAGCGGCACCGGGACTGATGCCTACAATGAGCAGTTCTTC.

V and J are TRBV25-1 and TRBJ2-7; 7 positions match TRBD1. V trimming: 4 bases; J trimming: 11 bases; junction bases outside the gene matches: 5. The CDR3 extends over 11 amino acids. The germline V gene has CDR1 MGHDK and CDR2 SYGVNS. The CDR3 DNA follows: TGTGCCAGCAGTGTGGACAGGACGAAGTACTTC. Translation: CASSVDRTKYF.

The J gene is TRBJ1-2, the V gene TRBV20-1; 7 nucleotides match TRBD1. Looked up from germline, CDR1 is DFQATT and CDR2 is SNEGSKA (reference sequence). V lost 1 base and J lost 0; bases outside the gene matches: 5. This CDR3 spans 15 amino acids. The CDR3 loop reads CSARVAGGANYGYTF. In DNA, the CDR3 is TGCAGTGCTAGAGTTGCAGGGGGGGCTAACTATGGCTACACCTTC.

This clonotype was picked up a small number of times. The chain recombines TRBV3-1 with TRBJ2-5; 7 bases agree with TRBD2. The CDR3 totals 16 residues. With V trimmed by 0 bases and J by 5 bases, 9 bases remained unmatched. Germline CDR1 and CDR2: LGHDT and YNNKEL (reference sequence). The CDR3, as DNA: TGTGCCAGCAGCCAAGATTCCCAGCGGGGTGAGGAGACCCAGTACTTC. It translates to CASSQDSQRGEETQYF.

This sequence joins TRBV6-2 or TRBV6-3 and TRBJ2-3; 11 positions agree with TRBD2. The V segment lost 0 bases and the J segment 8 bases; nucleotides outside the gene matches: 1. The length of the CDR3 is 14 residues. The germline CDR1 and CDR2 sequences are MNHEY and SVGEGT. Written as DNA, the CDR3 is TGTGCCAGCAGTTACTCCCTAGCGGGGGGTACGCAGTATTTT. Protein: CASSYSLAGGTQYF.

The CDR3 bases are TGTGCCAGCAGCTTGGGTAGCCAGCCTACCTACGAGCAGTACTTC. The encoded protein is CASSLGSQPTYEQYF. The chain links TRBV28 to TRBJ2-7; D uncertain. Trimming removed 6 bases from V and 2 bases from J, with 17 bases in between. This CDR3 has 15 residues. Germline CDR1 reads MDHEN; CDR2 reads SYDVKM.